The clone carrying this T cell receptor beta chain was picked up a small number of times. Its antigen is currently unknown. The sample belongs to a study of OX40 agonist ivuxolimab in advanced cancers. On the study more broadly: Earlier treatment with anti-PD-1, anti-PD-L1 or anti-CTLA-4 was permitted, and over 35% had received some.

There are 16 residues in the CDR3. In germline, CDR1 is LNHDA, CDR2 SQIVND (reference sequence). Trimming stripped 5 bases from V and 4 bases from J, with 15 bases between. The study, taken as a whole, reports: At doses 0.1 to 3.0 mg/kg, CD4+ and CD8+ clones expanded.

Only in-frame clones appear in the TCRdb table, and some are missing; sequencing was by immunoSEQ multiplex PCR. In the table there are some 60,000 clones, around 86% of which are singletons. The source of this sequence is an adult with an advanced solid tumor such as melanoma, head and neck, liver or kidney cancer. V and J are TRBV19 and TRBJ2-6, with D maybe TRBD2 (6 bases). The specimen was CD4+ or CD8+ T cells sorted from blood, collected in a trial of the OX40 agonist ivuxolimab. In DNA form, the CDR3 reads TGTGCCAGTAGTCACGGGTGGAGGGCCGGGGCCAACGTCCTGACTTTC. This codes for CASSHGWRAGANVLTF. The variable domain in full, with the rest retrieved from reference TRBV19 and TRBJ2-6, is DGGITQSPKYLFRKEGQNVTLSCEQNLNHDAMYWYRQDPGQGLRLIYYSQIVNDFQKGDIAEGYSVSREKKESFPLTVTSAQKNPTAFYLCASSHGWRAGANVLTFGAGSRLTVL.